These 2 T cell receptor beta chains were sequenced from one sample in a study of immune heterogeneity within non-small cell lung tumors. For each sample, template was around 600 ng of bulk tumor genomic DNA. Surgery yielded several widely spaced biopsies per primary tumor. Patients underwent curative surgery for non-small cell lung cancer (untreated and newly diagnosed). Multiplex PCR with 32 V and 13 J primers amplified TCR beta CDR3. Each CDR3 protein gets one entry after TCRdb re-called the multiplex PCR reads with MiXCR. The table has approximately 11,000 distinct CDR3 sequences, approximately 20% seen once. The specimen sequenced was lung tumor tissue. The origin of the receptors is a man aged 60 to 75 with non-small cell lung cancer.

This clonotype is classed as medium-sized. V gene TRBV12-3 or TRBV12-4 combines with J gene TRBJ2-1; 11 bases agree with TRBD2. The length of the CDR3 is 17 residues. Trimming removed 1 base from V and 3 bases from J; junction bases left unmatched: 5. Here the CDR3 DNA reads TGTGCCAGCAGTTTAGAAGCCGGGACTAGCGGCTACAATGAGCAGTTCTTC. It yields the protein CASSLEAGTSGYNEQFF.

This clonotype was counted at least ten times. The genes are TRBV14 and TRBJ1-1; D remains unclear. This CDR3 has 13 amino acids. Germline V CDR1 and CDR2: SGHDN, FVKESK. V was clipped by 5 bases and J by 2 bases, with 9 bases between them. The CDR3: CASSYGGNTEAFF. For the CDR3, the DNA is TGTGCCAGCAGCTACGGTGGTAACACTGAAGCTTTCTTT.